The 26 T cell receptor beta chains below come from one sample, sequenced in a study of cytomegalovirus exposure and HLA in healthy donors. PCR primers comprised 60 Vbeta and 13 Jbeta primers. Produced via immunoSEQ multiplex PCR; TCRdb's table is partial and in-frame only. The data contain around 150,000 clones, around 79% of them singletons. The specimen was PBMCs. The receptors were gathered from a middle-aged man in good health and CMV-seropositive.

V and J are TRBV5-1 and TRBJ1-3; 11 nucleotides align to TRBD1. This CDR3 is 15 amino acids long. The V and J ends lost 2 bases and 5 bases, in that order; junction bases with no gene match: 3. Germline CDR1 reads SGHRS; CDR2 reads YFSETQ. CDR3 in amino acids: CASSFRTGGRNTIYF. The CDR3 nucleotides read TGCGCCAGCAGCTTCCGGACAGGGGGCAGAAACACCATATATTTT. Filled out from reference TRBV5-1 and TRBJ1-3, the complete variable domain reads KAGVTQTPRYLIKTRGQQVTLSCSPISGHRSVSWYQQTPGQGLQFLFEYFSETQRNKGNFPGRFSGRQFSNSRSEMNVSTLELGDSALYLCASSFRTGGRNTIYFGEGSWLTVV.

J is TRBJ2-1 and V is TRBV5-4; TRBD2 might be the D (6 bases). This CDR3 contains 15 residues. Germline lookup yields CDR1 SGHNT and CDR2 YYREEE (reference sequence). Trimming removed 0 bases from V and 7 bases from J, with 14 bases in between. The CDR3 loop is CASSLAARGGNEQFF. The CDR3 region has the DNA TGTGCCAGCAGCTTGGCCGCTAGAGGAGGGAATGAGCAGTTCTTC.

Comments on this clone: This same CDR3 is encoded by further DNA sequences in the sample. The chain recombines TRBV5-1 with TRBJ1-4, with D perhaps matching TRBD1 (5 bases). Trimming removed 4 bases from V and 4 bases from J, with 11 bases in between. CDR3 length equals 14 residues. The germline CDR1 and CDR2 sequences are SGHRS and YFSETQ. CDR3 nucleotide sequence: TGCGCCAGCAGCCTGGGGGGGGATAATGAAAAACTGTTTTTT. This sequence encodes CASSLGGDNEKLFF.

This chain joins TRBV9 and TRBJ2-3, with D possibly matching TRBD2 (6 bases). This CDR3 contains 18 residues. V was trimmed by 4 bases and J by 5 bases, leaving 26 bases between them. Per the germline V gene, CDR1 is SGDLS and CDR2 is YYNGEE. The chain's CDR3 is CASSSTGGMVDFEDTQYF. In nucleotides, the CDR3 is TGTGCCAGCAGCTCGACTGGGGGGATGGTCGACTTCGAAGATACGCAGTATTTT.

This clone was found once. V usage is TRBV10-3 and J usage is TRBJ1-1; TRBD1 matches 12 bases. Germline CDR1 is ENHRY and CDR2 is SYGVKD. The CDR3 loop spans 16 amino acids. V lost 6 bases, J lost 5 bases, and 10 bases stayed unmatched. The CDR3 sequence is CAIRIPGQGAGTEAFF. DNA for the CDR3: TGTGCCATCAGGATACCGGGACAGGGGGCGGGAACTGAAGCTTTCTTT.

This chain links TRBV7-6 with TRBJ2-1; D uncertain. Germline values: CDR1 SGHVS, CDR2 FNYEAQ. The CDR3 totals 12 residues. Trimming took 5 bases from V and 9 from J, leaving 11 bases between them. DNA for the CDR3: TGTGCCAGCAGCACCCCCACGGGTGAGCAGTTCTTC. Translated, it gives CASSTPTGEQFF.

This chain links TRBV19 with TRBJ2-3; D gene uncertain. The ends were cut back, 3 bases at V and 5 bases at J, with 18 bases in the middle. This CDR3 has 16 amino acids. Germline loops: CDR1 LNHDA, CDR2 SQIVND (reference sequence). For the CDR3, the DNA is TGTGCCAGTAGTATCTTTTATAGTACCGGGTTAGATACGCAGTATTTT. Translation: CASSIFYSTGLDTQYF.

This clone was seen a single time. The chain recombines TRBV7-8 with TRBJ2-7, with D maybe TRBD1 (6 bases). Germline V gene data show CDR1 as SGHVS and CDR2 as FQNEAQ. This CDR3 is 12 amino acids long. Trimming pared 4 bases from V and 9 bases from J, leaving 13 bases between. The CDR3 DNA is TGTGCCAGCAGCTACAGGGCCGAGGGGCAGTACTTC. Protein: CASSYRAEGQYF.

J is TRBJ1-2 and V is TRBV7-2; 7 bases align to TRBD1. The junction had 10 bases not matched to a gene; V was cut back by 5 bases and J by 1 base. Germline loops: CDR1 SGHTA, CDR2 FQGNSA. The CDR3 length is 16 residues. The CDR3 sequence is CASSPQGQGGNYGYTF. CDR3 in DNA: TGTGCCAGCAGCCCACAGGGGCAGGGAGGTAACTATGGCTACACCTTC.

This chain links TRBV25-1 with TRBJ1-6; 7 nucleotides match TRBD1. The CDR3 spans 13 residues. The junction had 3 bases not matched to a gene; V was cut back by 4 bases and J by 9 bases. Germline CDR1 and CDR2: MGHDK and SYGVNS. CDR3 loop: CASSGQGGSPLHF. The CDR3 DNA sequence: TGTGCCAGCAGTGGACAGGGTGGTTCACCCCTCCACTTT. Looking up the rest from reference TRBV25-1 and TRBJ1-6 gives the full variable domain: EADIYQTPRYLVIGTGKKITLECSQTMGHDKMYWYQQDPGMELHLIHYSYGVNSTEKGDLSSESTVSRIRTEHFPLTLESARPSHTSQYLCASSGQGGSPLHFGNGTRLTVT.

This chain joins TRBV11-1 and TRBJ2-1; TRBD2 is a possible D gene (6 bases). Per germline, CDR1 SGHAT and CDR2 FQDESV (reference sequence). The V end lost 1 base, the J end lost 12 bases, and 16 bases lay between the germline ends. There are 14 residues in the CDR3. The CDR3 protein is CASSLGGTKMRQFF. Here the CDR3 DNA reads TGTGCCAGCAGCTTAGGCGGGACCAAAATGAGGCAGTTCTTC.

Only one count was recorded for this clone. The chain has TRBV7-3 and TRBJ2-3; D is perhaps TRBD2 (7 bases). CDR3 length: 14 amino acids. Germline V gene sequence: CDR1 SGHTA, CDR2 FQGTGA. Trimming removed 7 bases at V and 4 bases at J, with 15 bases between. The CDR3 nucleotides read TGTGCCAGCACCCTAGGGGGGGTTGCAGATACGCAGTATTTT. Amino acid sequence: CASTLGGVADTQYF.

The chain joins TRBV9 to TRBJ2-1; 7 nucleotides match TRBD1. Germline CDR1 and CDR2: SGDLS and YYNGEE. The CDR3 consists of 15 residues. J lost 1 base, V lost 4 bases, and 5 bases had no gene match. CDR3 residues: CASSLRQGSYNEQFF. The CDR3 bases are TGTGCCAGCAGCCTGCGACAGGGTTCCTACAATGAGCAGTTCTTC.

Details on this clone: Other DNA sequences in this specimen translate into the identical CDR3. This chain links TRBV4-1 with TRBJ1-5, with 10 bases aligning to TRBD1. CDR1 MGHRA and CDR2 YSYEKL come from the germline V gene. This CDR3 spans 19 amino acids. J lost 1 base, V lost 4 bases, and 13 bases had no gene match. The CDR3, as DNA: TGCGCCAGCAGCCCAAGAGTGTTCCCGGGACAGGGGAGCAATCAGCCCCAGCATTTT. Translated, it gives CASSPRVFPGQGSNQPQHF.

This clone has a handful of counts. This chain uses TRBV30 with TRBJ2-3; 11 bases match TRBD2. CDR1 and CDR2 (germline): GTSNPN, SVGIG (reference sequence). Trimming cost V 7 bases and J 4 bases; bases outside gene matches: 10. This CDR3 comprises 15 residues. CDR3 loop: CASPVAGGPADTQYF. For the CDR3, the DNA is TGTGCCTCCCCGGTAGCGGGAGGGCCGGCAGATACGCAGTATTTT. The whole variable domain, remainder taken from reference TRBV30 and TRBJ2-3, is SQTIHQWPATLVQPVGSPLSLECTVEGTSNPNLYWYRQAAGRGLQLLFYSVGIGQISSEVPQNLSASRPQDRQFILSSKKLLLSDSGFYLCASPVAGGPADTQYFGPGTRLTVL.

The rearrangement joins TRBV11-1 to TRBJ2-7, with 7 positions matching TRBD1. V was clipped by 5 bases and J by 3 bases; unmatched bases: 10. CDR3 length equals 15 residues. The germline V gene encodes CDR1 SGHAT and CDR2 FQDESV (reference sequence). CDR3: CASSPDRTIIYEQYF. The DNA for the CDR3 is TGTGCCAGCAGCCCGGACAGGACAATCATCTACGAGCAGTACTTC.

The rearrangement uses TRBV12-5 and TRBJ2-5; D not certain. Germline values: CDR1 LGHNT, CDR2 FRNRAP. The CDR3 runs 14 residues. The V end lost 1 base, the J end lost 3 bases, and 9 bases lay between the germline ends. The CDR3 region is CASGLGHTEETQYF. CDR3 coding DNA: TGTGCTAGTGGTTTGGGACACACTGAAGAGACCCAGTACTTC.

Of note for this clone: The junction departs from germline at one end; a sequencing error may be responsible. The chain carries TRBV7-9 and TRBJ2-1; weak D call: TRBD2 (6 bases). CDR3 length: 12 residues. Germline V lookup: CDR1 SEHNR, CDR2 FQNEAQ (reference sequence). As DNA, the CDR3 is TGTGCCAGCGGGGGAGGTTACAATGAGCGGTTCTTC. Translation: CASGGGYNERFF.

The V and J genes are TRBV5-4 and TRBJ2-7, with D hard to call. Trimming took off 2 bases at V and 5 bases at J, with 11 bases between the two ends. The CDR3 covers 13 residues. Germline CDR1 SGHNT, CDR2 YYREEE (reference sequence). The CDR3 spells CASSFGRLNEQYF. Written as DNA, the CDR3 is TGTGCCAGCAGCTTTGGCAGATTAAACGAGCAGTACTTC.

This clone was detected only a few times. The J gene is TRBJ2-1, the V gene TRBV4-1; a weak D match, TRBD1 (6 bases). The CDR3 is 13 amino acids. The V gene's germline CDR1 is MGHRA and CDR2 YSYEKL. The V gene lost 5 bases and the J gene lost 10 bases, with 15 bases spanning the gap. The chain's CDR3 is CASSSQGSNEQFF. The CDR3 DNA reads as TGCGCCAGCAGCTCTCAGGGGTCGAACGAGCAGTTCTTC.

CDR3 protein: CASSQAPGLAGLEQYF. The CDR3 bases are TGCGCCAGCAGCCAAGCCCCGGGACTAGCGGGACTCGAGCAGTACTTC. V usage is TRBV4-1 and J usage is TRBJ2-7; 13 bases line up with TRBD2. V lost 1 base to trimming and J lost 6 bases; unmatched junction nucleotides: 6. The CDR3 consists of 16 residues. Germline V lookup: CDR1 MGHRA, CDR2 YSYEKL.

This chain connects TRBV19 to TRBJ1-2; a possible D gene is TRBD1 (5 bases). CDR3 length equals 16 residues. Germline values: CDR1 LNHDA, CDR2 SQIVND (reference sequence). Deletions cut 4 bases from V and 4 bases from J, with 19 bases between. CDR3 coding DNA: TGTGCCAGTAGTAGCCCGACAGCAAGGGATTCCTATGGCTACACCTTC. Translated: CASSSPTARDSYGYTF.

The V and J genes are TRBV27 and TRBJ2-1; 12 bases line up with TRBD2. V lost 1 base, J lost 15 bases, and 7 bases stayed unmatched. The CDR3 length is 14 residues. The germline gives CDR1 MNHEY, CDR2 SMNVEV (reference sequence). CDR3: CASSLFTSGRSAFF. CDR3 DNA: TGTGCCAGCAGTTTATTCACTAGCGGGAGGTCGGCGTTCTTC.

This clone was detected only once. The chain uses TRBV14 and TRBJ2-7; D is undetermined. Trimming cost V 3 bases and J 3 bases, with 12 bases left between them. The CDR3 contains 14 residues. CDR1 is SGHDN and CDR2 is FVKESK in the germline V gene. The chain's CDR3 is CASSQARLDYEQYF. For the CDR3, the DNA is TGTGCCAGCAGCCAGGCTCGGCTAGACTACGAGCAGTACTTC.

This CDR3 reads CASSLRDGGNEAFF. The CDR3 nucleotides read TGTGCCAGCTCACTCAGGGACGGGGGAAATGAAGCTTTCTTT. The chain has TRBV18 and TRBJ1-1, with D possibly being TRBD1 (5 bases). V was pared by 4 bases and J by 7 bases, with 16 bases between. The CDR3 sequence is 14 residues long. CDR1 is KGHSH, CDR2 LQKENI, per germline.

The rearrangement links TRBV7-3 to TRBJ2-6; no definite D call. This CDR3 spans 15 amino acids. Trimming cost V 5 bases and J 4 bases, with 12 bases left between them. The germline V gene encodes CDR1 SGHTA and CDR2 FQGTGA. The CDR3 nucleotides are TGTGCCAGCAGCCAACGGGTGGCCGGGGCCAACGTCCTGACTTTC. Translated, it gives CASSQRVAGANVLTF. Full variable domain (outside the CDR3, taken from reference TRBV7-3 and TRBJ2-6): GAGVSQTPSNKVTEKGKYVELRCDPISGHTALYWYRQSLGQGPEFLIYFQGTGAADDSGLPNDRFFAVRPEGSVSTLKIQRTERGDSAVYLCASSQRVAGANVLTFGAGSRLTVL.